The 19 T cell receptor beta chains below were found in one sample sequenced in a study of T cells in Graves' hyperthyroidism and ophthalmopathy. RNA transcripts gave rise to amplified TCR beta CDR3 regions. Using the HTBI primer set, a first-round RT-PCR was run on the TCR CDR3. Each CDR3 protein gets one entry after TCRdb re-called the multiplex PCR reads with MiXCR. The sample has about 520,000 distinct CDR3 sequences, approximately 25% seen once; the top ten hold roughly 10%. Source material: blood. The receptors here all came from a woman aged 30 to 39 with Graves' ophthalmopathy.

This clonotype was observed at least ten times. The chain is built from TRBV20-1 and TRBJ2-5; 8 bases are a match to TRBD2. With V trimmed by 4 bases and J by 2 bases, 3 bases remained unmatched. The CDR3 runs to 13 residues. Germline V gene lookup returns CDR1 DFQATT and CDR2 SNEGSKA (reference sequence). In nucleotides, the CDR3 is TGCAGTGCTATTAGCGGGGTTCAAGAGACCCAGTACTTC. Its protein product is CSAISGVQETQYF.

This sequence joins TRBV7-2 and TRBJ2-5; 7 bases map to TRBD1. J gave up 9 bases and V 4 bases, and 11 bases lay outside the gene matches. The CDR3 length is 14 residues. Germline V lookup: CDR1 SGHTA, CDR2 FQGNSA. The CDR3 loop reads CASSSPPTGLAQYF. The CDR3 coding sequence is TGTGCCAGCAGCTCCCCACCGACAGGGTTGGCCCAGTACTTC.

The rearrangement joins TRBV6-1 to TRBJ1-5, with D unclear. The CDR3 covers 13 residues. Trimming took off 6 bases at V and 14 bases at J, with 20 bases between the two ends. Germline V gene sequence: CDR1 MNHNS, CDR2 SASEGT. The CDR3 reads CASRIYPRDIEHF. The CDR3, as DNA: TGTGCCAGCAGAATATACCCCCGAGACATTGAGCATTTT.

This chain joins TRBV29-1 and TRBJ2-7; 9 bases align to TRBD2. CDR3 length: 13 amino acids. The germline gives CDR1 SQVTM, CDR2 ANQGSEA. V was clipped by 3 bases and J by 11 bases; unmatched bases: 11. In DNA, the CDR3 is TGCAGCGTTGAGAATAGCGGGGGCTCAGGGGAGTACTTC. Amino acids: CSVENSGGSGEYF.

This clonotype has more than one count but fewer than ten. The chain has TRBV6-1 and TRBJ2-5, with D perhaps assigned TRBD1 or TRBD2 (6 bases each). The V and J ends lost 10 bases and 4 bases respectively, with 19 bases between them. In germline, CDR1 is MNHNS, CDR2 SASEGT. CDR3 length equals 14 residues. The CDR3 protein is CAISPTGGGETQYF. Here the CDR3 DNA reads TGTGCCATCTCCCCGACAGGAGGGGGAGAGACCCAGTACTTC.

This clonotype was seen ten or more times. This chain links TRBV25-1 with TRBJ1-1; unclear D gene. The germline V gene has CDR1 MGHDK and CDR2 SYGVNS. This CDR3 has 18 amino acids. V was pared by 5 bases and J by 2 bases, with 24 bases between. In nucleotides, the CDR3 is TGTGCCAGCAGTCAAGAGCCCCAACCTCCCATGGCAAACACTGAAGCTTTCTTT. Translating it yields CASSQEPQPPMANTEAFF. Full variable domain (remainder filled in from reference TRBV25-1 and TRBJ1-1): EADIYQTPRYLVIGTGKKITLECSQTMGHDKMYWYQQDPGMELHLIHYSYGVNSTEKGDLSSESTVSRIRTEHFPLTLESARPSHTSQYLCASSQEPQPPMANTEAFFGQGTRLTVV.

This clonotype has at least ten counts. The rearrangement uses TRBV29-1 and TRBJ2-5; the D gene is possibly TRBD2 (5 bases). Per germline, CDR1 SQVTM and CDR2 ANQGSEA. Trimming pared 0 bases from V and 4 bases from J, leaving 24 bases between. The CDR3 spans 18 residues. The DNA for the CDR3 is TGCAGCGTTGAAGATCTTACTAGACTGTCAACAACGGGAGAGACCCAGTACTTC. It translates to CSVEDLTRLSTTGETQYF.

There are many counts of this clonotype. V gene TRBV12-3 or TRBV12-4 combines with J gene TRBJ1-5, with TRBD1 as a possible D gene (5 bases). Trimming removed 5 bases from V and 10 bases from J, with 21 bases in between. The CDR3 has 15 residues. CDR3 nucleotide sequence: TGTGCCAGCAGTACCCGGGACCCAGCAATAGAACCCCAGCATTTT. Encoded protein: CASSTRDPAIEPQHF.

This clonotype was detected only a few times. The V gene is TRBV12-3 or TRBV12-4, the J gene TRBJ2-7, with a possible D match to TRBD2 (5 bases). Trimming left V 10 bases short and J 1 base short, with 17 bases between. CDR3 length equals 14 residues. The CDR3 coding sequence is TGTGCCACTCGCCCCGGGGAGAATTCCTACGAGCAGTACTTC. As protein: CATRPGENSYEQYF.

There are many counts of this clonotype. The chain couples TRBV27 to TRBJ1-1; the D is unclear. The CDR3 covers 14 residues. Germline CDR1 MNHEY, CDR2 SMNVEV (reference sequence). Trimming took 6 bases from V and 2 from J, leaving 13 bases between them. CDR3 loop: CASSSPVSNTEAFF. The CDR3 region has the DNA TGTGCCAGCAGCTCCCCTGTCTCTAACACTGAAGCTTTCTTT.

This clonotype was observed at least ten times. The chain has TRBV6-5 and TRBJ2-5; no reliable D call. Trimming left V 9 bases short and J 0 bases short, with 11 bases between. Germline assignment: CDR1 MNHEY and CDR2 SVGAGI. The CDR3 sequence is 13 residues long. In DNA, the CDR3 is TGTGCCAGTAAAGACGGGTACCAAGAGACCCAGTACTTC. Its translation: CASKDGYQETQYF.

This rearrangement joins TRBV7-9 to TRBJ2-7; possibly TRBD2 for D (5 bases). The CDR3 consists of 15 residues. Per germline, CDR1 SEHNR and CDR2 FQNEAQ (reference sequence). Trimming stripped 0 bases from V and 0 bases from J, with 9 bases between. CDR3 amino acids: CASSLAGAISYEQYF. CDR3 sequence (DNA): TGTGCCAGCAGCTTAGCGGGAGCCATCTCCTACGAGCAGTACTTC.

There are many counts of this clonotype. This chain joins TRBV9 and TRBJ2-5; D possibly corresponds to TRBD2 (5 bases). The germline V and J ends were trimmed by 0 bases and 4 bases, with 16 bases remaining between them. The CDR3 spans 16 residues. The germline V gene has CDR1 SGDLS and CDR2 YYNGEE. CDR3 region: CASSVALAEGRETQYF. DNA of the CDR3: TGTGCCAGCAGCGTAGCTTTGGCGGAAGGGAGAGAGACCCAGTACTTC.

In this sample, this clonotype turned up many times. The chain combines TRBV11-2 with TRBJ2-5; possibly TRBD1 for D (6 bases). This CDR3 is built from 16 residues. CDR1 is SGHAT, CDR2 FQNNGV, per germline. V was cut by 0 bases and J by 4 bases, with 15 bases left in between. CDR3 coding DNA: TGTGCCAGCAGCTTAGAGGGACATTCGCTTCTAGAGACCCAGTACTTC. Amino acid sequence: CASSLEGHSLLETQYF. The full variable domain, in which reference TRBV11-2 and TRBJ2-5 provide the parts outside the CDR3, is EAGVAQSPRYKIIEKRQSVAFWCNPISGHATLYWYQQILGQGPKLLIQFQNNGVVDDSQLPKDRFSAERLKGVDSTLKIQPAKLEDSAVYLCASSLEGHSLLETQYFGPGTRLLVL.

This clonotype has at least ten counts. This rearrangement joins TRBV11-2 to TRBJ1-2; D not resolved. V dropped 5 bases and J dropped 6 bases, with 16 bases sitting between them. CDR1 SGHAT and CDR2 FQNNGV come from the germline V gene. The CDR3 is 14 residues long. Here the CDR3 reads CASSDLLRRDGYTF. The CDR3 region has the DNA TGTGCCAGCAGCGACCTTCTTCGGAGGGATGGCTACACCTTC.

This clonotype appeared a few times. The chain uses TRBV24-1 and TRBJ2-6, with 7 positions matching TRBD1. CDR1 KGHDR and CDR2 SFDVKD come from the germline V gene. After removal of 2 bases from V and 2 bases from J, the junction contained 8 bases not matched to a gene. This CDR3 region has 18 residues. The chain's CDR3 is CATSDSIYRGTGANVLTF. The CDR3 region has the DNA TGTGCCACCAGTGATTCCATATACAGGGGCACTGGGGCCAACGTCCTGACTTTC.

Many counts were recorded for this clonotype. The CDR3 loop is CASSAWYGYTF. DNA of the CDR3: TGTGCCAGCAGCGCTTGGTATGGCTACACCTTC. The chain is built from TRBV6-1 and TRBJ1-2; D is uncertain. In germline, CDR1 is MNHNS, CDR2 SASEGT. V gave up 6 bases and J gave up 5 bases, with 7 bases separating them. The CDR3 totals 11 residues.

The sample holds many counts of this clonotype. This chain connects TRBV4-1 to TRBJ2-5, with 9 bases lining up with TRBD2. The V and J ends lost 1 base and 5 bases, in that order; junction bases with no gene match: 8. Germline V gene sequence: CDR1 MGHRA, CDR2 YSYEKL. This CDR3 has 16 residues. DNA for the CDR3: TGCGCCAGCAGCCAAGTTACGGCGGGGGGGCTGGAGACCCAGTACTTC. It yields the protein CASSQVTAGGLETQYF.

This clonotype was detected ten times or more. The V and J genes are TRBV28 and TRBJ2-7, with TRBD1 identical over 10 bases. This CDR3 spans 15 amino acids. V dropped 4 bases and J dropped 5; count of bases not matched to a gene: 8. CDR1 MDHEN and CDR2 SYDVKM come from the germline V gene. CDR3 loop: CASSSPEGTGDEQYF. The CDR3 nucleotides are TGTGCCAGCAGTTCTCCCGAGGGGACAGGGGACGAGCAGTACTTC.